A selection of T cell receptor beta chains follows, all from one sample in a study of molecular identifiers for immune sequencing clone quantification. TCRdb independently ran MiXCR on the PCR reads; one entry per CDR3 protein. The sample includes under 650,000 distinct CDR3 sequences, about 20% seen only once; the top ten take roughly 0.9%. Material for sequencing was naive CD8+ T cells from blood, with Jurkat cell RNA spiked in. The receptors here all came from a human donor in good health. Some libraries in this study had Jurkat cell RNA spiked in. CDR3s include the opening cysteine and the closing phenylalanine or tryptophan. A D gene is named only where the DNA matches it firmly. Some rows mark clone size as missing; the rest say once, few, many or name a class of expanded clone.

.,.,TRBV2,15,TRBJ2-7,TGTGCCAGCAGCGAGGAGGCTAGGGGGACCTACGAGCAGTACTTC,CASSEEARGTYEQYF
.,.,TRBV5-6,15,TRBJ1-5,TGTGCCAGCAGCTTTTCAGGGCTTGGCAATCAGCCCCAGCATTTT,CASSFSGLGNQPQHF
.,.,TRBV30,15,TRBJ2-1,TGTGCCTGGGAATCTGGCCCACGTTCCTACAATGAGCAGTTCTTC,CAWESGPRSYNEQFF
many,TRBD2,TRBV9,14,TRBJ2-7,TGTGCCAGCAGCACAGCGGGAGGAGACTACGAGCAGTACTTC,CASSTAGGDYEQYF
few,.,TRBV11-1,16,TRBJ2-1,TGTGCCAGCAGCCCTTACGTTAGGGGGATGAACAATGAGCAGTTCTTC,CASSPYVRGMNNEQFF
many,TRBD1,TRBV30,14,TRBJ2-5,TGTGCCTGGAGTACCGGGACAGGGGAAGAGACCCAGTACTTC,CAWSTGTGEETQYF
few,.,TRBV3-1,16,TRBJ2-1,TGTGCCAGCAGACGTGTGGCGGGGCCGGGCTACAATGAGCAGTTCTTC,CASRRVAGPGYNEQFF
many,.,TRBV2,15,TRBJ1-5,TGTGCCAGCAGTGTATCGGAGTATAGCAATCAGCCCCAGCATTTT,CASSVSEYSNQPQHF
many,TRBD1,TRBV5-6,14,TRBJ2-7,TGTGCCAGCAGAGACAGGGGATCGGCCTACGAGCAGTACTTC,CASRDRGSAYEQYF
.,TRBD2,TRBV11-2,16,TRBJ2-7,TGTGCCAGCAGCTTAGTAGGGACTAGCGGGGTCTACGAGCAGTACTTC,CASSLVGTSGVYEQYF
many,.,TRBV4-3,16,TRBJ1-1,TGCGCCAGCAGCCAAGTCACATGGGGTGTTGAAACTGAAGCTTTCTTT,CASSQVTWGVETEAFF
.,.,TRBV9,17,TRBJ2-3,TGTGCCAGCAGCACCCCCCGGGTAGTGAGAGCTTCAGATACGCAGTATTTT,CASSTPRVVRASDTQYF
many,TRBD2,TRBV20-1,14,TRBJ2-7,TGCAGTGCTAGAGGGGGACTAGCGGCCTACGAGCAGTACTTC,CSARGGLAAYEQYF
many,TRBD2,TRBV2,16,TRBJ2-3,TGTGCCAGCAGCCACTCTTTGCGGGAGGCACTAGATACGCAGTATTTT,CASSHSLREALDTQYF
few,.,TRBV7-6,17,TRBJ2-1,TGTGCCAGCAGCTTAGCGTTTGAGGAGAGCTCCTACAATGAGCAGTTCTTC,CASSLAFEESSYNEQFF
many,TRBD1,TRBV6-2/TRBV6-3,14,TRBJ2-1,TGTGCCAGCTTAACCGGGACAGGGACCAATGAGCAGTTCTTC,CASLTGTGTNEQFF
few,TRBD1,TRBV19,17,TRBJ1-5,TGTGCCAGTAGTATAGATCCAAACAGGGGAAGCAATCAGCCCCAGCATTTT,CASSIDPNRGSNQPQHF
many,.,TRBV12-3/TRBV12-4,14,TRBJ1-5,TGTGCCAGCAGTTTAGGGCCAAGGAACCAGCCCCAGCATTTT,CASSLGPRNQPQHF
many,.,TRBV5-4,14,TRBJ2-7,TGTGCCAGCAGCTTTCGTGGGGGCCAACCGGTGCAGTACTTC,CASSFRGGQPVQYF
.,TRBD2,TRBV7-9,16,TRBJ2-1,TGTGCCAGCAGGGCGTTAGCGGGAAGCTCCTACAATGAGCAGTTCTTC,CASRALAGSSYNEQFF
many,.,TRBV27,14,TRBJ2-3,TGTGCCAGCAGTATGACACCTAGCACAGATACGCAGTATTTT,CASSMTPSTDTQYF
many,.,TRBV28,15,TRBJ1-1,TGTGCCAGCAGTAGGCGGGGGGAAGTGAACACTGAAGCTTTCTTT,CASSRRGEVNTEAFF
.,TRBD2,TRBV6-4,15,TRBJ2-3,TGTGCCAGCAGTGACGAACTAGCGGGACGAGATACGCAGTATTTT,CASSDELAGRDTQYF
.,.,TRBV7-6,15,TRBJ1-1,TGTGCCAGCAGCTCAGCCTTCACTCTGAACGCTGAAGCTTTCTTT,CASSSAFTLNAEAFF
few,.,TRBV9,15,TRBJ2-5,TGTGCCAGCAGCTCGGGGGTGGCGGCACAAGAGACCCAGTACTTC,CASSSGVAAQETQYF
many,.,TRBV19,14,TRBJ2-3,TGTGCCAGTAGTGTAACGATCCGCCGGGATACGCAGTATTTT,CASSVTIRRDTQYF
few,.,TRBV7-6,15,TRBJ2-7,TGTGCCAGCAGCTTAGCCCCCGGACGGTCCTACGAGCAGTACTTC,CASSLAPGRSYEQYF
many,TRBD2,TRBV28,15,TRBJ2-3,TGTGCCAGCAGTTTCGCTAGCGGGGGCACAGATACGCAGTATTTT,CASSFASGGTDTQYF
.,TRBD1,TRBV6-2/TRBV6-3,15,TRBJ1-2,TGTGCCAGCAGACTTTGGACAGGGAGTAGCTATGGCTACACCTTC,CASRLWTGSSYGYTF
many,.,TRBV7-7,12,TRBJ2-2,TGTGCCAGCAGCCGTCTGGCCGGGGAGCTGTTTTTT,CASSRLAGELFF
many,TRBD2,TRBV20-1,15,TRBJ2-3,TGCAGTGCCCCTAGCGGGGGGGCCTTTTCAGATACGCAGTATTTT,CSAPSGGAFSDTQYF
.,TRBD1,TRBV7-2,15,TRBJ2-7,TGTGCCAGCAGCCACGGGACAGGGTGGTCCTACGAGCAGTACTTC,CASSHGTGWSYEQYF
few,.,TRBV15,15,TRBJ2-5,TGTGCCACCAGCAGGGTTCCGGACGGACAAGAGACCCAGTACTTC,CATSRVPDGQETQYF
many,TRBD2,TRBV9,15,TRBJ2-3,TGTGCCAGCAGCGTGACTAGCGCATCCACAGATACGCAGTATTTT,CASSVTSASTDTQYF
many,TRBD2,TRBV27,15,TRBJ2-3,TGTGCCAGCAGTTTTCTACTAGCGGGGGTTGATACGCAGTATTTT,CASSFLLAGVDTQYF
few,TRBD1,TRBV7-3,15,TRBJ2-5,TGTGCCAGCAGCCCCCTCGGGACAGGGGCAGAGACCCAGTACTTC,CASSPLGTGAETQYF
.,.,TRBV4-1,15,TRBJ2-5,TGCGCCAGCAGCCAAGTTCGAGGGATGGGAGAGACCCAGTACTTC,CASSQVRGMGETQYF
many,.,TRBV28,13,TRBJ2-5,TGTGCCAGCGGGCGAGCGGTCCAAGAGACCCAGTACTTC,CASGRAVQETQYF
many,.,TRBV6-5,13,TRBJ2-5,TGTGCCAGCAGCAGCAGGTACCAAGAGACCCAGTACTTC,CASSSRYQETQYF
many,.,TRBV7-8,13,TRBJ2-1,TGTGCCAGCAGCCCCGTGGGGCGGGGCGAGCAGTTCTTC,CASSPVGRGEQFF
.,TRBD1,TRBV10-3,15,TRBJ2-5,TGTGCCATCAGTGAAGAGGACAGGGTTTGGGAGACCCAGTACTTC,CAISEEDRVWETQYF
many,.,TRBV4-1,15,TRBJ2-5,TGCGCCAGCAGCCAAGATCGGGCAGACCAAGAGACCCAGTACTTC,CASSQDRADQETQYF
.,.,TRBV24-1,11,TRBJ2-5,TGTGCGATAGGGGCGTGGGGGACCCAGTACTTC,CAIGAWGTQYF